Presented here are 21 T cell receptor beta chains from one specimen sequenced in a study of siplizumab effects on memory and regulatory T cells. The data were produced by immunoSEQ multiplex PCR, yet TCRdb's version contains in-frame clones alone and is incomplete. The table includes 100,000 to 120,000 clones, 92% detected once. The specimen sequenced was CD4+ T cells sorted from blood. These receptors were taken from a human donor in good health.

This chain links TRBV7-3 with TRBJ1-1; no clear D gene. The CDR3 consists of 13 residues. Germline V CDR1 and CDR2: SGHTA, FQGTGA. Trimming took 2 bases from V and 4 from J, leaving 8 bases between them. CDR3 region: CASSLERGTEAFF. Here the CDR3 DNA reads TGTGCCAGCAGCTTAGAACGGGGCACTGAAGCTTTCTTT.

V and J are TRBV10-3 and TRBJ2-7, with 8 bases identical to TRBD2. This CDR3 is 14 amino acids long. V dropped 4 bases and J dropped 2; count of bases not matched to a gene: 4. Germline assignment: CDR1 ENHRY and CDR2 SYGVKD. The CDR3 coding sequence is TGTGCCATCAGTGGGTTAGCGGGGACCTACGAGCAGTACTTC. Encoded protein: CAISGLAGTYEQYF.

V usage is TRBV5-4 and J usage is TRBJ1-6; TRBD1 agrees at 7 bases. Per germline, CDR1 SGHNT and CDR2 YYREEE (reference sequence). Germline trimming cut 1 base from V and 4 bases from J; bases unmatched to any gene: 2. The CDR3 is 15 residues long. The CDR3 spells CASSLSGQYNSPLHF. The CDR3 DNA follows: TGTGCCAGCAGCTTGTCGGGACAGTATAATTCACCCCTCCACTTT.

This clone was seen only once. The rearrangement joins TRBV5-4 to TRBJ1-1, with 11 bases aligning to TRBD1. Germline trimming cut 4 bases from V and 4 bases from J; bases unmatched to any gene: 9. Germline V gene sequence: CDR1 SGHNT, CDR2 YYREEE (reference sequence). The CDR3 totals 16 residues. This CDR3 reads CASSGGTGGRGTEAFF. The CDR3 nucleotides read TGTGCCAGCAGCGGAGGGACAGGGGGAAGAGGCACTGAAGCTTTCTTT. Full variable domain (outside the CDR3, taken from reference TRBV5-4 and TRBJ1-1): ETGVTQSPTHLIKTRGQQVTLRCSSQSGHNTVSWYQQALGQGPQFIFQYYREEENGRGNFPPRFSGLQFPNYSSELNVNALELDDSALYLCASSGGTGGRGTEAFFGQGTRLTVV.

V and J are TRBV7-9 and TRBJ1-3; D gene uncertain. Germline CDR1 is SEHNR and CDR2 is FQNEAQ (reference sequence). Between the trimmed V and J ends, which lost 5 bases and 6 bases, there was a span of 11 bases. This CDR3 region has 13 residues. CDR3 sequence: CASSLGLQNTIYF. DNA of the CDR3: TGTGCCAGCAGCCTCGGACTGCAAAACACCATATATTTT.

The genes are TRBV5-1 and TRBJ1-2; TRBD1 aligns across 7 bases. Germline V lookup: CDR1 SGHRS, CDR2 YFSETQ. The CDR3 loop spans 15 amino acids. Unmatched junction bases numbered 8, after V lost 1 base and J lost 5 bases. The DNA of the CDR3 is TGCGCCAGCAGCTTGATTCGGACAGGAGATTATGGCTACACCTTC. Its protein product is CASSLIRTGDYGYTF.

The rearrangement joins TRBV2 to TRBJ1-2, with D unresolved. Germline V gene data show CDR1 as SNHLY and CDR2 as FYNNEI. V was clipped by 1 base and J by 2 bases, with 8 bases between them. The CDR3 is 14 residues long. CDR3: CASSEVGPNYGYTF. In DNA form, the CDR3 reads TGTGCCAGCAGTGAAGTTGGTCCGAACTATGGCTACACCTTC.

The chain is built from TRBV11-2 and TRBJ2-1; D call uncertain. The V gene's germline CDR1 is SGHAT and CDR2 FQNNGV. This CDR3 is 13 amino acids long. V lost 0 bases, J lost 10 bases, and 10 bases lay in between. CDR3 protein: CASSLDSHREQFF. The DNA of the CDR3 is TGTGCCAGCAGCTTAGATAGTCATAGGGAGCAGTTCTTC.

V usage is TRBV7-9 and J usage is TRBJ1-1; D gene uncertain. Germline V lookup: CDR1 SEHNR, CDR2 FQNEAQ (reference sequence). CDR3 size: 13 residues. Trimming stripped 3 bases from V and 1 base from J, with 6 bases between. CDR3 coding DNA: TGTGCCAGCAGCTTTGGGTGGAACACTGAAGCTTTCTTT. Residues: CASSFGWNTEAFF.

The gene calls are TRBV5-1 and TRBJ1-1; 9 bases line up with TRBD1. CDR3 length: 15 residues. The V segment lost 3 bases and the J segment 1 base; nucleotides outside the gene matches: 4. CDR1 is SGHRS and CDR2 is YFSETQ in the germline V gene. CDR3 protein: CASSWGQGGNTEAFF. The CDR3 DNA is TGCGCCAGCAGCTGGGGACAGGGCGGGAACACTGAAGCTTTCTTT.

This chain uses TRBV6-5 with TRBJ2-7; 10 nucleotides match TRBD2. Germline-derived CDR1 and CDR2 are MNHEY and SVGAGI. The CDR3 loop spans 15 amino acids. Losses at the gene ends were 0 bases for V and 2 bases for J; bases not matched to a gene: 1. The DNA for the CDR3 is TGTGCCAGCAGTTACTCTCTAGCGGGAGCCTACGAGCAGTACTTC. Its protein is CASSYSLAGAYEQYF.

The rearrangement links TRBV11-3 to TRBJ2-1, with D unresolved. The V end was cut by 2 bases, the J end by 7 bases, with 6 bases between. The CDR3 has 12 amino acids. Per germline, CDR1 SGHNT and CDR2 YENEEA. The CDR3: CASSLSRNEQFF. DNA of the CDR3: TGTGCCAGCAGCTTATCACGGAATGAGCAGTTCTTC.

Points on this clone: This sample includes further DNA sequences coding for the same CDR3. The chain has TRBV21-1 and TRBJ1-6; the table's D call, TRBD1, has no DNA check behind it. TRBV21-1 is described as a pseudogene. The CDR3 is 16 residues long. The CDR3: CASSNQGTGENSPLHF. CDR3 coding DNA: TGTGCCAGCAGCAATCAGGGGACAGGGGAGAATTCACCCCTCCACTTT.

Regarding this clone: This same CDR3 is encoded by further DNA sequences in the sample. The gene calls are TRBV5-1 and TRBJ2-7, with 11 bases matching TRBD2. The CDR3 is 15 amino acids. CDR1 SGHRS and CDR2 YFSETQ come from the germline V gene. J lost 1 base, V lost 4 bases, and 4 bases had no gene match. CDR3 loop: CASSPLAGGSYEQYF. CDR3 sequence (DNA): TGCGCCAGCAGCCCTCTAGCGGGGGGTTCCTACGAGCAGTACTTC.

The gene calls are TRBV2 and TRBJ2-6; the match to TRBD1 covers 10 bases. Germline trimming cut 6 bases from V and 2 bases from J; bases unmatched to any gene: 4. This CDR3 contains 16 residues. Germline values: CDR1 SNHLY, CDR2 FYNNEI. The CDR3 DNA reads TGTGCCAGCAGCAGACAGGGGGCGACTGGGGCCAACGTCCTGACTTTC. Translated: CASSRQGATGANVLTF.

The chain combines TRBV7-8 with TRBJ1-5; D ambiguous. This CDR3 is 15 amino acids long. Germline lookup yields CDR1 SGHVS and CDR2 FQNEAQ. Trimming cost V 5 bases and J 0 bases, with 11 bases left between them. The chain's CDR3 is CASSPGPYSNQPQHF. In DNA form, the CDR3 reads TGTGCCAGCAGCCCCGGACCTTATAGCAATCAGCCCCAGCATTTT.

The count of this clone is one. The V gene is TRBV5-4, the J gene TRBJ1-3; the D gene is possibly TRBD1 (5 bases). This CDR3 has 16 residues. Trimming took 0 bases from V and 4 from J, leaving 14 bases between them. Germline CDR1 and CDR2: SGHNT and YYREEE (reference sequence). CDR3 coding DNA: TGTGCCAGCAGCTTGGAACGCCCAGGGTCCGGAAACACCATATATTTT. This translates into CASSLERPGSGNTIYF.

This chain links TRBV4-1 with TRBJ2-7; D possibly matches TRBD1 or TRBD2 (5 bases each). This CDR3 comprises 15 residues. Germline values: CDR1 MGHRA, CDR2 YSYEKL. Trimming pared 3 bases from V and 4 bases from J, leaving 16 bases between. The CDR3, as DNA: TGCGCCAGCAGCCAGGCCGGGACGGAGCAATACGAGCAGTACTTC. As protein: CASSQAGTEQYEQYF.

The V gene is TRBV6-5, the J gene TRBJ2-4; 8 bases line up with TRBD1. V dropped 9 bases and J dropped 6; count of bases not matched to a gene: 7. CDR1 MNHEY and CDR2 SVGAGI come from the germline V gene. This CDR3 region has 13 residues. CDR3 region: CASIDRGGNIQYF. The CDR3 coding sequence is TGTGCCAGTATCGACAGGGGAGGAAACATTCAGTACTTC.

V and J are TRBV5-4 and TRBJ2-1; D is uncertain. Germline CDR1 SGHNT, CDR2 YYREEE (reference sequence). V lost 4 bases and J lost 0, with 11 bases in between. CDR3 size: 15 residues. The CDR3 loop reads CASSDPMSSYNEQFF. The CDR3 DNA reads as TGTGCCAGCAGCGACCCCATGAGCTCCTACAATGAGCAGTTCTTC.

The rearrangement links TRBV7-2 to TRBJ2-7; D uncertain. The CDR3 runs to 14 residues. V was pared by 1 base and J by 4 bases, with 11 bases between. Per the germline V gene, CDR1 is SGHTA and CDR2 is FQGNSA. CDR3 DNA: TGTGCCAGCAGCTTAGACCGAGGCTCGTACGAGCAGTACTTC. Translating gives CASSLDRGSYEQYF.